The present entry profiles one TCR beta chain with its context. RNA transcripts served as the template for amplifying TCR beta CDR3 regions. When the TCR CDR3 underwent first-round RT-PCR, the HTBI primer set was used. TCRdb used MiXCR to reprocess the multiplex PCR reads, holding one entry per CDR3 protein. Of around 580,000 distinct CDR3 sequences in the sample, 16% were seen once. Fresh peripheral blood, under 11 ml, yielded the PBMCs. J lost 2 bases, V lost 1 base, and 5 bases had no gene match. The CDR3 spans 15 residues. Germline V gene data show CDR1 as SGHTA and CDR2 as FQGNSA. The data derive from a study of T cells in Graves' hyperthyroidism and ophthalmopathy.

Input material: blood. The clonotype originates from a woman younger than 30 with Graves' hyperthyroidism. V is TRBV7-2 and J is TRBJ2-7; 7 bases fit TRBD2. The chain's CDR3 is CASSLGTAGPYEQYF. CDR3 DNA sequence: TGTGCCAGCAGCTTAGGTACAGCGGGACCCTACGAGCAGTACTTC.